Listed below are T cell receptor beta chains from one sample, sequenced in a study of blood T cell repertoires in COVID-19. Clones were read by immunoSEQ multiplex PCR, and TCRdb kept only the in-frame ones, dropping some. This table holds 100,000 to 150,000 clones, roughly 90% found once. Source material: peripheral blood. Receptor source: a man aged 50-59 years with acute or convalescent COVID-19. Each CDR3 is given with its conserved first and last residue. The D gene is left open where the match is weak. The listing skips clone size in some rows; elsewhere it reads once, few, many or a size class.

NA	TRBV27	NA	TRBJ1-1	TGTGCCAGCAGTCCTCCGACAGGGAACACTGAAGCTTTCTTT	CASSPPTGNTEAFF
NA	TRBV11-2	TRBD1	TRBJ2-2	TGTGCCAGCAGCGGGGACAGGGCAAGCACCGGGGAGCTGTTTTTT	CASSGDRASTGELFF
NA	TRBV30	TRBD1	TRBJ2-7	TGTGCCTGGAGCCCGGGACAGCTTACCTACGAGCAGTACTTC	CAWSPGQLTYEQYF
NA	TRBV30	TRBD1	TRBJ1-2	TGTGCCTGGAGCGACGTAACCTCCCCTGGACAGGCGGTGCTCTATGGCTACACCTTC	CAWSDVTSPGQAVLYGYTF
NA	TRBV9	TRBD1	TRBJ1-2	TGTGCCAGCAGCTTAGGGGGCAGCTCCTACTATGGCTACACCTTC	CASSLGGSSYYGYTF
NA	TRBV10-2	NA	TRBJ1-2	TGCGCCAGCAGTGTGGGGGGAACGGACTATGGCTACACCTTC	CASSVGGTDYGYTF
NA	TRBV6-6	NA	TRBJ2-2	TGTGCCAGCAGTCCCCGGAACACCGGGGAGCTGTTTTTT	CASSPRNTGELFF
NA	TRBV6-5	TRBD1	TRBJ1-2	TGTGCCAGCAGTTACCCGGACAGGGATGGCTACACCTTC	CASSYPDRDGYTF
NA	TRBV9	NA	TRBJ2-7	TGTGCCAGCAGCGTTGGGCCAGGTAATTCCTACGAGCAGTACTTC	CASSVGPGNSYEQYF
NA	TRBV29-1	NA	TRBJ2-3	TGCAGCGTTGAAGATTCCCCGGGGACGCAGTATTTT	CSVEDSPGTQYF
NA	TRBV7-2	TRBD1	TRBJ1-1	TGTGCCAGCAGCTTCCAGGCATGGGACAGATTCCTGAACACTGAAGCTTTCTTT	CASSFQAWDRFLNTEAFF
few	TRBV5-1	TRBD1	TRBJ2-3	TGCGCCAGCAGTCCCCCGACAGGGGGGACAGATACGCAGTATTTT	CASSPPTGGTDTQYF
once	TRBV7-8	NA	TRBJ1-5	TGTGCCAGCAGCCTCCCCCCTTTTCCCCAGCATTTT	CASSLPPFPQHF
NA	TRBV24-1	TRBD1	TRBJ1-5	TGTGCCACCAGTGATCGGACAGGCGGCAATCAGCCCCAGCATTTT	CATSDRTGGNQPQHF
once	TRBV29-1	NA	TRBJ2-1	TGCAAGGTAGGGGGCAATGAGCAGTTCTTC	CKVGGNEQFF
NA	TRBV5-4	TRBD2	TRBJ2-7	TGTGCCAGCAGCCCTGACCCGGGACTAGCGGGTTCCGAGCAGTACTTC	CASSPDPGLAGSEQYF
NA	TRBV12-5	NA	TRBJ2-1	TGTGCTAGTGGCCCCCCTTACACGGGACTTAGTGAGCAGTTCTTC	CASGPPYTGLSEQFF
NA	TRBV10-2	NA	TRBJ1-2	TGCGCCAGCAGTGAATACAGGGCCGCCTATGGCTACACCTTC	CASSEYRAAYGYTF
NA	TRBV12-3/TRBV12-4	TRBD1	TRBJ1-3	TGTGCCAGCAGGGGACAGGGTCGAAACACCATATATTTT	CASRGQGRNTIYF
once	TRBV5-6	NA	TRBJ1-2	TGTGCCAGCAGCTTGGGTTTCGCGAGCCCGGGCTATGGCTACACCTTC	CASSLGFASPGYGYTF
few	TRBV6-5	NA	TRBJ2-2	TGTGCCAGCAAACAGGACGTGAGCAGCGGGGAGCTGTTTTTT	CASKQDVSSGELFF
NA	TRBV5-1	TRBD1	TRBJ2-2	TGCGCCAGCGCGGACAGGCCGAACACCGGGGAGCTGTTTTTT	CASADRPNTGELFF